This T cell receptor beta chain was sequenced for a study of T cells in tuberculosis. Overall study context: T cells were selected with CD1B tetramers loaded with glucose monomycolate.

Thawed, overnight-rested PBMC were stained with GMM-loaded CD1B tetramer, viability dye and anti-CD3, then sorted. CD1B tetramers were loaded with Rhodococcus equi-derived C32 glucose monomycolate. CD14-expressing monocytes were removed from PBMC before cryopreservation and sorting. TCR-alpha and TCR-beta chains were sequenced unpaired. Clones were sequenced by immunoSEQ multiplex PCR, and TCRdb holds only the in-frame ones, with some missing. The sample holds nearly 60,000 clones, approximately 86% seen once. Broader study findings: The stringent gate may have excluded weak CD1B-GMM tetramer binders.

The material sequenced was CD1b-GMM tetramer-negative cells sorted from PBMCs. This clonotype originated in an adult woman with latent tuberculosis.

The CDR3 is CASSQESPGSGNTIYF. The DNA of the CDR3 is TGCGCCAGCAGCCAAGAATCTCCAGGCTCTGGAAACACCATATATTTT. The chain recombines TRBV4-3 with TRBJ1-3; D unresolved. Trimming removed 0 bases at V and 0 bases at J, with 9 bases between. The CDR3 totals 16 residues. The germline V gene has CDR1 LGHNA and CDR2 YSLEER.